Below, one T cell receptor (beta chain) is given with its context. What it recognizes is unknown. This sample is drawn from a study of vaccination and CD4 T cells after COVID-19. Whole-study context: The makeup of the convalescents was six males and four females, two of them Hispanic. At day 14 and again at days 161 to 241 post-vaccination, three convalescent patients were sampled.

TCRdb processed the PCR reads anew with MiXCR; each CDR3 protein has one entry. The table has about 39,000 distinct CDR3 sequences, more than 35% seen once. The time point denotes: late sampling 161 to 241 days after vaccination in a few convalescent patients. Regarding the study as a whole: With convalescent patients, a median about 87% of reactive clones emerged solely after vaccination. Apart from involving relatively few convalescent patients, the work omitted early post-infection timepoints.

The clonotype comes from a human donor who had recovered from COVID-19. The source material was CD4+ T cells from blood, sampled about 7 months after SARS-CoV-2 vaccination.

In DNA, the CDR3 is TGTGCCAGCAGCAAAGGGACTAGAAGGTACAATGAGCAGTTCTTC. The encoded protein is CASSKGTRRYNEQFF. This chain uses TRBV21-1 with TRBJ2-1; the table's D gene call, TRBD2, was not cross checked with the DNA. TRBV21-1 is a documented pseudogene. The CDR3 is 15 amino acids.